Listed here is a single T cell receptor beta chain. Its antigen is currently not known. The input lacks base qualities; no much larger clone sits a single base away. This record comes from a study of regulatory T cells in long-lasting Graves disease (dated by TCRdb to the early 2020s). For the wider study: Persistent Graves' disease was defined as persistently positive TSH receptor autoantibodies together with antithyroid drug treatment for over 5 years. Peripheral blood TCR sequencing and RNA sequencing compared persistent Graves' disease patients with newly diagnosed Graves' disease patients. The study took place in China and was registered as a clinical trial. TCR sequencing covered some 13 persistent and roughly 20 newly diagnosed Graves' disease patients, approximately 33 samples in total. On average, persistent Graves' disease patients in the clinical cohort had been on antithyroid drugs for approximately ten years.

This sample's time point label indicates: persistent/refractory GD, antithyroid drugs over 5 years with positive TRAb. For both TCR sequencing and RNA sequencing, RNA was extracted from PBMCs using TRIzol. The diagnosis of Graves' disease followed American Thyroid Association guidelines. Patients were recruited from an endocrinology department in Xi'an, China. Each patient gave 7.5 to 10 milliliters of peripheral blood, collected in an EDTA anticoagulant tube. Ficoll Paque Plus density gradient separation was used to isolate PBMCs, and no further T cell sorting was done. An Agilent 2100 Bioanalyzer and agarose gel were used to check RNA quality, while a NanoDrop 2000 measured RNA concentration. General findings and caveats noted by the study authors: The authors acknowledged the small sample size as a limitation that may reduce accuracy. The study examined only peripheral blood because the primary lesion, thyroid tissue, could not be accessed. Only the TCR beta chain was sequenced and analyzed. Patients with persistent disease shared more public clonotypes (around 2,700) than newly diagnosed patients did (approximately 990). Preferential use of TRBV28, TRBJ1-2 and TRBJ2-5 was observed in persistent disease, whereas TRBV20-1 and TRBJ2-1 were favored in newly diagnosed disease. Lower TCR Shannon entropy and fewer highly expanded clones were observed in persistent Graves' disease patients than in newly diagnosed patients, which suggested clonal expansion.

In the germline V gene, CDR1 corresponds to SQVTM and CDR2 to ANQGSEA. Reading from cysteine to phenylalanine, the CDR3 counts 13 amino acids. Only the CDR3 part of the read is kept: 39 bases, read in frame from the first base. The germline V and J ends show losses of 4 bases and 7 bases respectively, and no gene match explains 3 bases of the junction. Receptor libraries were prepared by multiplex PCR. TCRdb shows the sequencer as Illumina HiSeq 4000. CDR3 regions were amplified by Arm-PCR with iRepertoire HTBI primers to construct TCR beta libraries. Before sequencing, the PCR products underwent gel purification. Per the authors' processing: Gene usage analysis of CDR3 amino acid clonotypes relied on the 60 to 65 TRBV and around 14 TRBJ segments identified across samples. COPE and FqMerger were used to merge the filtered high-quality paired reads into contigs. BLAST was used to align contigs to the IMGT TRBV, TRBD and TRBJ reference genes, and CDR3 was defined following IMGT. Clonotypes above 0.1% frequency were classified as highly expanded clones. Repertoire diversity was measured by Shannon entropy, and V-J evenness by the Gini coefficient. Public clonotypes were defined as clonotypes shared by more than one individual. TCRdb passed the public sequencing reads through fastp at Q25 and MiXCR, retaining productive beta sequences. Identical CDR3 protein sequences are pooled into one entry, listed with their most common genes and DNA. For this entry, the V and J calls and clone size follow TCRdb and not the study's own pipeline. This sample is represented by fewer than 400,000 distinct CDR3 sequences; 15% to 20% of them were singletons. 25% to 35% of the sample is held by the ten biggest clonotypes.

Sequenced here: peripheral blood mononuclear cells (PBMCs), sampled when the disease was refractory, from a patient treated with antithyroid drugs. In this chain, TRBV29-1 is recombined with TRBJ1-4, with 10 bases in between that match TRBD1. The TCR sequence derives from a female donor with Graves disease. The sequence in DNA is TGCAGCGTTGCGGGACAGGGGATTGAAAAACTGTTTTTT. The translation is CSVAGQGIEKLFF.